Below, 14 T cell receptor beta chains from the same sample are listed, as sequenced in a study of blood T cell repertoires in COVID-19. Here immunoSEQ multiplex PCR was the method, and the copy in TCRdb shows in-frame clones only, minus some. The sample records 160,000 or so clones, roughly nine tenths being singletons. Material for sequencing was peripheral blood. The receptor set was obtained from a man aged 60-69 years with active or convalescent COVID-19.

The chain uses TRBV7-9 and TRBJ1-2; no definite D call. The CDR3 loop spans 17 amino acids. CDR1 is SEHNR, CDR2 FQNEAQ, per germline (reference sequence). Trimming pared 1 base from V and 0 bases from J, leaving 15 bases between. CDR3 coding DNA: TGTGCCAGCAGCTTAGGCGGAGGTTCGTCGGCTAACTATGGCTACACCTTC. It specifies CASSLGGGSSANYGYTF.

This clone was picked up one time. The chain has TRBV6-5 and TRBJ1-1, with unresolved D. The germline V gene encodes CDR1 MNHEY and CDR2 SVGAGI. The CDR3 contains 13 residues. V dropped 8 bases and J dropped 5 bases, with 15 bases sitting between them. CDR3 DNA sequence: TGTGCCAGCCGCCGGGATTGGGAGACTGAAGCTTTCTTT. Its translation is CASRRDWETEAFF.

V gene TRBV19 combines with J gene TRBJ2-1; D is unresolved. CDR3 length: 13 residues. V was cut by 6 bases and J by 5 bases, with 11 bases left in between. Germline V CDR1 and CDR2: LNHDA, SQIVND (reference sequence). The DNA of the CDR3 is TGTGCCAGTAGAGCCTCCCGAGACAATGAGCAGTTCTTC. This encodes CASRASRDNEQFF.

Concerning this clone: The sample contains more than one DNA sequence encoding this CDR3. The chain couples TRBV10-3 to TRBJ1-1; 8 bases are a match to TRBD1. This CDR3 comprises 13 residues. V trimming: 6 bases; J trimming: 1 base; junction bases outside the gene matches: 1. Germline CDR1 is ENHRY and CDR2 is SYGVKD. Here the CDR3 DNA reads TGTGCCATCAGAGGACAGGGGAACACTGAAGCTTTCTTT. Translating gives CAIRGQGNTEAFF.

This chain joins TRBV12-3 or TRBV12-4 and TRBJ2-4; TRBD1 matches at 9 bases. V shed 6 bases, J shed 8 bases, and the junction held 5 bases outside the gene matches. This CDR3 comprises 13 residues. DNA of the CDR3: TGTGCCAGCAGCCCACAGGGGGCCCACATTCAGTACTTC. This translates into CASSPQGAHIQYF.

The chain links TRBV4-1 to TRBJ1-1, with 11 bases matching TRBD1. Germline V gives CDR1 MGHRA, CDR2 YSYEKL. V gave up 1 base and J gave up 8 bases; unmatched junction bases: 6. The CDR3 spans 15 residues. The CDR3 region has the DNA TGCGCCAGCAGCCAAGGGGACAGGGGGGAGAGGGAAGCTTTCTTT. Its protein product is CASSQGDRGEREAFF.

This clone was counted between two and nine times. This chain joins TRBV30 and TRBJ1-6; D is possibly TRBD1 (6 bases). Germline V gene lookup returns CDR1 GTSNPN and CDR2 SVGIG (reference sequence). Trimming took off 5 bases at V and 8 bases at J, with 13 bases between the two ends. The CDR3 is made up of 13 amino acids. This CDR3 reads CAWAPGQDSPLHF. The DNA for the CDR3 is TGTGCCTGGGCCCCGGGACAAGATTCACCCCTCCACTTT. Complete variable domain (other parts from reference TRBV30 and TRBJ1-6): SQTIHQWPATLVQPVGSPLSLECTVEGTSNPNLYWYRQAAGRGLQLLFYSVGIGQISSEVPQNLSASRPQDRQFILSSKKLLLSDSGFYLCAWAPGQDSPLHFGNGTRLTVT.

The V gene is TRBV6-4, the J gene TRBJ1-2; 8 bases fit TRBD1. The CDR3 contains 14 residues. J gave up 2 bases and V 2 bases, and 1 base lay outside the gene matches. In germline, CDR1 is MRHNA, CDR2 SNTAGT. CDR3 sequence reads: CASSDGQGNYGYTF. The CDR3 DNA follows: TGTGCCAGCAGTGACGGACAGGGAAACTATGGCTACACCTTC.

The CDR3 spells CASRGDSETQYF. CDR3 nucleotides: TGTGCCAGCAGGGGAGATTCCGAGACCCAGTACTTC. This sequence joins TRBV2 and TRBJ2-5; possibly TRBD2 for D (5 bases). Germline CDR1 reads SNHLY; CDR2 reads FYNNEI. With 6 bases removed from V and 5 bases from J, the gap between germline ends came to 10 bases. The CDR3 has 12 amino acids.

The chain links TRBV7-9 to TRBJ2-1, with D perhaps TRBD2 (6 bases). Germline CDR1 is SEHNR and CDR2 is FQNEAQ (reference sequence). Trimming took 5 bases from V and 9 from J, leaving 20 bases between them. The CDR3 totals 15 residues. The CDR3 loop is CASSPMGRDFFEQFF. CDR3 sequence (DNA): TGTGCCAGCAGCCCTATGGGACGGGACTTCTTTGAGCAGTTCTTC. Full variable domain (missing parts from reference TRBV7-9 and TRBJ2-1): DTGVSQNPRHKITKRGQNVTFRCDPISEHNRLYWYRQTLGQGPEFLTYFQNEAQLEKSRLLSDRFSAERPKGSFSTLEIQRTEQGDSAMYLCASSPMGRDFFEQFFGPGTRLTVL.

The chain uses TRBV7-9 and TRBJ2-7, with 11 nucleotides matching TRBD2. This CDR3 comprises 16 residues. Germline values: CDR1 SEHNR, CDR2 FQNEAQ (reference sequence). The V segment lost 5 bases and the J segment 1 base; nucleotides outside the gene matches: 7. In nucleotides, the CDR3 is TGTGCCAGCAGCGCCCCGCTAGCGGGGGGTTCCTACGAGCAGTACTTC. The encoded protein is CASSAPLAGGSYEQYF.

As concerns this clone: This sample also contains other DNA sequences that code for the same CDR3. V gene TRBV18 combines with J gene TRBJ1-2; 9 bases map to TRBD1. The CDR3 covers 14 residues. Per the germline V gene, CDR1 is KGHSH and CDR2 is LQKENI. J lost 2 bases, V lost 3 bases, and 1 base had no gene match. CDR3 residues: CASSPDRGNYGYTF. The CDR3 coding sequence is TGTGCCAGCTCACCGGACAGGGGAAACTATGGCTACACCTTC.

The chain is built from TRBV6-1 and TRBJ2-7; 7 nucleotides match TRBD1. Germline CDR1 and CDR2: MNHNS and SASEGT. The CDR3 runs 14 residues. Losses at the gene ends were 2 bases for V and 5 bases for J; bases not matched to a gene: 6. CDR3 DNA: TGTGCCAGCAGTGAAAGGGTTACAGGGGACGAGCAGTACTTC. It yields the protein CASSERVTGDEQYF.

This clone occurred once. The V and J genes are TRBV6-4 and TRBJ2-7; 8 bases agree with TRBD1. V lost 5 bases to trimming and J lost 2 bases; unmatched junction nucleotides: 5. CDR1 and CDR2 from the germline V gene are MRHNA and SNTAGT. The CDR3 totals 14 residues. CDR3 in amino acids: CASSSGTGPYEQYF. In nucleotides, the CDR3 is TGTGCCAGCAGTTCCGGGACAGGACCCTACGAGCAGTACTTC.